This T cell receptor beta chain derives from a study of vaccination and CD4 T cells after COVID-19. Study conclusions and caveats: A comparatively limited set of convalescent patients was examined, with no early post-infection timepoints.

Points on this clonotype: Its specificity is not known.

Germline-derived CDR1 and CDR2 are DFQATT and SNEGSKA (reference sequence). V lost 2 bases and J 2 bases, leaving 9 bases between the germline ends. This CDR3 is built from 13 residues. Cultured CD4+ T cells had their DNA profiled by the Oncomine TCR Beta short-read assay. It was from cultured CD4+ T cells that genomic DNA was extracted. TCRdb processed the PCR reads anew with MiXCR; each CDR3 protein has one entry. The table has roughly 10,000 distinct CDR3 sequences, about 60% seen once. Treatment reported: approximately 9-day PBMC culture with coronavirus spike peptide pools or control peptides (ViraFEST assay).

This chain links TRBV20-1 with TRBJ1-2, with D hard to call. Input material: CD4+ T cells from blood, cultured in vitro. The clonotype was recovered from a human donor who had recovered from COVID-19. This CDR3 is CSARIDTNYGYTF. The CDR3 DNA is TGCAGTGCTAGAATAGACACCAACTATGGCTACACCTTC.